This TCR beta chain appears in the sequencing data of a study of blood T cell repertoires in COVID-19. Across the whole study: Researchers got acute and convalescent COVID-19 samples from the United States, Italy and Spain. T cells, B-cell-depleted T cells, or PBMCs supplied cDNA or gDNA.

Original data processing: Reference gene primer amplification gave estimated nucleated cell counts. Using immunoSEQ multiplex PCR, the repertoire was profiled, and TCRdb retains in-frame clones only, with some absent. The DNA gave D and trimming, while V, J and clone size come from that table. The table records roughly 330,000 clones, roughly 90% of them present only once. The CDR3 contains 15 residues. Trimming cost V 3 bases and J 1 base; bases outside gene matches: 2. CDR1 is MNHNS, CDR2 SASEGT, per germline. This clone was detected only a few times. The origin of this receptor is a man between 18 and 29 years old who had recovered from COVID-19. The sequencing sample was made of peripheral blood. The chain employs TRBV6-1 and TRBJ2-1; TRBD1 aligns across 8 bases. CDR3 coding DNA: TGTGCCAGCAGTGAGGACAGGGTTTCCTACAATGAGCAGTTCTTC. Protein: CASSEDRVSYNEQFF.